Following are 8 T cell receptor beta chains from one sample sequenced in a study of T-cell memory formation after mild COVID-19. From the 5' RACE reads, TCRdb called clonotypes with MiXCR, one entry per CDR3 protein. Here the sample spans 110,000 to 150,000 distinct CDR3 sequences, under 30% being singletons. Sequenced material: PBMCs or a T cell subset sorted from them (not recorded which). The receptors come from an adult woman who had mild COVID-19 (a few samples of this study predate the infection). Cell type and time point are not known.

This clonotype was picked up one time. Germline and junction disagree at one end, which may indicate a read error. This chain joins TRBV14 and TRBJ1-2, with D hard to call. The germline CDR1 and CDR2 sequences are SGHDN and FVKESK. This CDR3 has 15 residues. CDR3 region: CSSSQWGTGDYGYTF. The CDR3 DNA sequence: TGTTCCAGCAGCCAATGGGGTACCGGGGACTATGGCTACACCTTC.

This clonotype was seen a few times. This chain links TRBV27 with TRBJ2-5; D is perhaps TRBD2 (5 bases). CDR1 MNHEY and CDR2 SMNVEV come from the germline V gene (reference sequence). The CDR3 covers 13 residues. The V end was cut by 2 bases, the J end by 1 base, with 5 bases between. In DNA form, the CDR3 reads TGTGCCAGCAGTTTACGGGGCCAAGAGACCCAGTACTTC. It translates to CASSLRGQETQYF.

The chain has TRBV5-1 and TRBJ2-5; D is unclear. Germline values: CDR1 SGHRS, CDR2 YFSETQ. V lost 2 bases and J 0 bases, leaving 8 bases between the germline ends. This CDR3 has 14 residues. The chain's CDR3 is CASSFELDQETQYF. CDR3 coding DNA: TGCGCCAGCAGCTTCGAACTGGACCAAGAGACCCAGTACTTC.

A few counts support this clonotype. DNA of the CDR3: TGTGCCAGCATCCTCCCCGCCCGGGGGAATGAGCAGTTCTTC. This gives the protein CASILPARGNEQFF. V usage is TRBV7-9 and J usage is TRBJ2-1, with TRBD2 as a possible D gene (6 bases). The CDR3 is 14 residues long. Germline V gene data show CDR1 as SEHNR and CDR2 as FQNEAQ (reference sequence). V lost 7 bases, J lost 7 bases, and 17 bases lay in between.

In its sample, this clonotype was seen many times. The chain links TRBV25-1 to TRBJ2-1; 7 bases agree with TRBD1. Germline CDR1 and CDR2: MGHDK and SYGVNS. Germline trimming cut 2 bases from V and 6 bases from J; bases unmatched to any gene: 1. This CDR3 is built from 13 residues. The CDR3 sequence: CASSEGTANEQFF. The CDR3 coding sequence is TGTGCCAGCAGTGAAGGGACAGCCAATGAGCAGTTCTTC.

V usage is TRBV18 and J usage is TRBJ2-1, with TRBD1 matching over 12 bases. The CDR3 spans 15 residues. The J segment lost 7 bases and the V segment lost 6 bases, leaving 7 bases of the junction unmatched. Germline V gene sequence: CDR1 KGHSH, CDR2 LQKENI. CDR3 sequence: CASSHRDRGRNEQFF. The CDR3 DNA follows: TGTGCCAGCTCGCACCGGGACAGGGGGCGTAATGAGCAGTTCTTC.

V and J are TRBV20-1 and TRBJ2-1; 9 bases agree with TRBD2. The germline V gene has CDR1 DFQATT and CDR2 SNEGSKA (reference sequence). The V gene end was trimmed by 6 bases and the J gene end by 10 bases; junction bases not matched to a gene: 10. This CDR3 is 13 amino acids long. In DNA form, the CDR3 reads TGCAGTGCCCCCGGGTGGCTAGCGGGAGAGCAGTTCTTC. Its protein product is CSAPGWLAGEQFF.

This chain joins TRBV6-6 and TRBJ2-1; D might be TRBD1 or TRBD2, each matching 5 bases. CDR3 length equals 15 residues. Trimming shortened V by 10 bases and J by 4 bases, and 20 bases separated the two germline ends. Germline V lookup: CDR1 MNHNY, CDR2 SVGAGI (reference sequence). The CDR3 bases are TGTGCCACCAGCGAGGGGCTAGTGTTGTACAATGAGCAGTTCTTC. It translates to CATSEGLVLYNEQFF.